These 21 T cell receptor beta chains originate from one sample sequenced in a study of T-cell memory formation after mild COVID-19. MiXCR, applied by TCRdb to the 5' RACE reads, yields one record per CDR3 protein. This table has under 350,000 distinct CDR3 sequences, 15% to 20% appearing once. The sequencing sample was made of PBMCs or a T cell subset sorted from them (not recorded which). The receptors shown here come from a man younger than 30 who had mild COVID-19 (a few samples of this study predate the infection). Cell type and time point are not known.

A single count supports this clonotype. The chain combines TRBV10-1 with TRBJ2-2, with 8 bases lining up with TRBD2. V gave up 4 bases and J gave up 4 bases; unmatched junction bases: 2. Germline V gene lookup returns CDR1 WNHNN and CDR2 SYGVQD (reference sequence). The CDR3 is made up of 14 amino acids. The CDR3 DNA reads as TGCGCCAGCAGTGCGGGGGGGCCCACCGGGGAGCTGTTTTTT. This encodes CASSAGGPTGELFF.

This chain joins TRBV27 and TRBJ2-4, with a tentative D call TRBD1 (8 bases). The CDR3 runs 15 residues. Germline values: CDR1 MNHEY, CDR2 SMNVEV (reference sequence). Between the trimmed V and J ends, which lost 7 bases and 8 bases, there was a span of 21 bases. CDR3 coding DNA: TGTGCCAGCAACAGGGGGGGACTCTCCGGGGACATTCAGTACTTC. Translated, it gives CASNRGGLSGDIQYF.

This clonotype was observed a few times. The chain uses TRBV7-2 and TRBJ2-7, with D unresolved. V gave up 3 bases and J gave up 4 bases, with 10 bases separating them. This CDR3 is built from 13 residues. The germline V gene has CDR1 SGHTA and CDR2 FQGNSA. DNA for the CDR3: TGTGCCAGCAGCTTCGATAGGGTGTACGAGCAGTACGTC. Residues: CASSFDRVYEQYV.

CDR3 in amino acids: CASSYSGQLISPQYF. The CDR3 DNA reads as TGTGCCAGCAGTTACTCGGGGCAGTTGATCTCGCCCCAGTACTTC. The V call is TRBV6-5, the J call TRBJ2-5; D might be TRBD1 (5 bases). Trimming took 0 bases from V and 9 from J, leaving 17 bases between them. The CDR3 runs 15 residues. Per the germline V gene, CDR1 is MNHEY and CDR2 is SVGAGI.

The J gene is TRBJ2-2, the V gene TRBV11-3, with D maybe TRBD1 (5 bases). With 1 base removed from V and 3 bases from J, the gap between germline ends came to 15 bases. Germline values: CDR1 SGHNT, CDR2 YENEEA. The CDR3 has 17 amino acids. For the CDR3, the DNA is TGTGCCAGCAGCTTAGCTTTCCAGGGCCGGGACACCGGGGAGCTGTTTTTT. This translates into CASSLAFQGRDTGELFF.

The chain uses TRBV5-1 and TRBJ2-2; 7 bases map to TRBD2. The J segment lost 7 bases and the V segment lost 4 bases, leaving 13 bases of the junction unmatched. This CDR3 region has 16 residues. Germline CDR1 and CDR2: SGHRS and YFSETQ. The CDR3 coding sequence is TGCGCCAGCAGCCCCCTTCCTACGGCGGGAGTCGGGGAGCTGTTTTTT. Its translation is CASSPLPTAGVGELFF.

This clonotype came up a few times. The J gene is TRBJ2-1, the V gene TRBV6-2 or TRBV6-3; no firm D call. V was pared by 6 bases and J by 3 bases, with 15 bases between. The CDR3 runs 15 residues. CDR1 and CDR2 from the germline V gene are MNHEY and SVGEGT. The CDR3 protein is CASSLQSSVYNEQFF. CDR3 coding DNA: TGTGCCAGCAGCCTCCAGAGCTCGGTCTACAATGAGCAGTTCTTC.

The J gene is TRBJ2-4, the V gene TRBV6-6; D is ambiguous. The ends were cut back, 8 bases at V and 2 bases at J, with 4 bases in the middle. The CDR3 runs to 11 residues. From germline, CDR1 is MNHNY and CDR2 SVGAGI (reference sequence). In nucleotides, the CDR3 is TGTGCCAGCGGATCCAAAAACATTCAGTACTTC. Protein sequence: CASGSKNIQYF.

This clonotype was detected a few times. This sequence joins TRBV7-8 and TRBJ2-3, with D perhaps matching TRBD2 (6 bases). The CDR3 is 13 residues long. The germline CDR1 and CDR2 sequences are SGHVS and FQNEAQ. V was cut by 7 bases and J by 5 bases, with 13 bases left in between. CDR3 nucleotides: TGTGCCAGCATCACCGGGGGAGGAGATACGCAGTATTTT. Residues: CASITGGGDTQYF. The whole variable domain, filled in from reference TRBV7-8 and TRBJ2-3, reads GAGVSQSPRYKVAKRGQDVALRCDPISGHVSLFWYQQALGQGPEFLTYFQNEAQLDKSGLPSDRFFAERPEGSVSTLKIQRTQQEDSAVYLCASITGGGDTQYFGPGTRLTVL.

This clonotype was counted many times. The rearrangement links TRBV7-9 to TRBJ2-3; D is possibly TRBD1 or TRBD2 (5 bases each). The germline V gene encodes CDR1 SEHNR and CDR2 FQNEAQ (reference sequence). CDR3 size: 13 residues. V lost 3 bases, J lost 4 bases, and 8 bases lay in between. This CDR3 is CASSLLGADTQYF. CDR3 nucleotides: TGTGCCAGCAGCTTGTTGGGGGCAGATACGCAGTATTTT.

This clonotype was picked up many times. The chain recombines TRBV11-2 with TRBJ1-6, with D maybe TRBD1 (5 bases). The CDR3 length is 14 residues. Germline V CDR1 and CDR2: SGHAT, FQNNGV. V lost 0 bases to trimming and J lost 10 bases, with 10 bases between them. The CDR3 DNA is TGTGCCAGCAGCTTAGACAGGGTTTTCTCACCCCTCCACTTT. It yields the protein CASSLDRVFSPLHF.

The genes are TRBV7-9 and TRBJ1-1; D not resolved. Germline CDR1 is SEHNR and CDR2 is FQNEAQ (reference sequence). This CDR3 is built from 14 residues. Trimming took 8 bases from V and 3 from J, leaving 16 bases between them. The CDR3 sequence is CASRTAVADTEAFF. The CDR3 nucleotides read TGTGCCAGCCGGACGGCCGTCGCGGACACTGAAGCTTTCTTT. The full variable domain, in which reference TRBV7-9 and TRBJ1-1 provide the parts outside the CDR3, is DTGVSQNPRHKITKRGQNVTFRCDPISEHNRLYWYRQTLGQGPEFLTYFQNEAQLEKSRLLSDRFSAERPKGSFSTLEIQRTEQGDSAMYLCASRTAVADTEAFFGQGTRLTVV.

A few counts support this clonotype. The CDR3 is CATSRGWQEGDTIYF. The CDR3 nucleotides read TGTGCCACCAGCAGAGGTTGGCAGGAGGGGGACACCATATATTTT. The chain employs TRBV15 and TRBJ1-3; possible D gene TRBD1, 6 bases. The ends were cut back, 1 base at V and 8 bases at J, with 15 bases in the middle. The CDR3 length is 15 residues. The germline V gene encodes CDR1 LNHNV and CDR2 YYDKDF (reference sequence).

This clonotype has at least ten counts. This chain uses TRBV7-3 with TRBJ2-3; a weak D match, TRBD2 (5 bases). This CDR3 contains 15 residues. The germline CDR1 and CDR2 sequences are SGHTA and FQGTGA. The germline V and J ends were trimmed by 2 bases and 0 bases, with 9 bases remaining between them. The CDR3 coding sequence is TGTGCCAGCAGCTTAGACTACTCTAGCACAGATACGCAGTATTTT. Its protein is CASSLDYSSTDTQYF.

In its sample, this clonotype was seen a few times. The chain recombines TRBV12-3 or TRBV12-4 with TRBJ2-3, with D possibly matching TRBD1 (6 bases). The CDR3 is made up of 15 amino acids. Trimming pared 7 bases from V and 2 bases from J, leaving 16 bases between. This CDR3 reads CASTLMGAVTDTQYF. The CDR3 DNA is TGTGCCAGCACCCTGATGGGGGCGGTCACAGATACGCAGTATTTT.

The chain employs TRBV24-1 and TRBJ2-1; 7 bases are a match to TRBD1. The CDR3 covers 16 residues. V gave up 5 bases and J gave up 0 bases; unmatched junction bases: 6. Per the germline V gene, CDR1 is KGHDR and CDR2 is SFDVKD. The DNA for the CDR3 is TGTGCCACCAGTGGGGCAGGGGGAGACTCCTACAATGAGCAGTTCTTC. It yields the protein CATSGAGGDSYNEQFF.

This clonotype came up a few times. The chain links TRBV5-1 to TRBJ2-1; D is perhaps TRBD1 or TRBD2 (5 bases each). The CDR3 has 14 residues. Germline-derived CDR1 and CDR2 are SGHRS and YFSETQ. The V end was cut by 0 bases, the J end by 7 bases, with 11 bases between. CDR3 residues: CASSLVRGQNEQFF. The CDR3 region has the DNA TGCGCCAGCAGCTTGGTGAGGGGTCAAAATGAGCAGTTCTTC. Supplemented by reference TRBV5-1 and TRBJ2-1, the full variable domain reads KAGVTQTPRYLIKTRGQQVTLSCSPISGHRSVSWYQQTPGQGLQFLFEYFSETQRNKGNFPGRFSGRQFSNSRSEMNVSTLELGDSALYLCASSLVRGQNEQFFGPGTRLTVL.

This chain joins TRBV30 and TRBJ1-3, with D unresolved. The CDR3 contains 13 residues. The germline V gene has CDR1 GTSNPN and CDR2 SVGIG (reference sequence). Trimming removed 4 bases at V and 0 bases at J, with 7 bases between. This CDR3 reads CAWIVSSGNTIYF. The CDR3 nucleotides are TGTGCCTGGATCGTTAGCTCTGGAAACACCATATATTTT.

This sequence joins TRBV29-1 and TRBJ2-1; no firm D call. V lost 4 bases and J lost 5, with 12 bases in between. The CDR3 sequence is 13 residues long. Germline CDR1 is SQVTM and CDR2 is ANQGSEA. The CDR3 region is CSVALAAHNEQFF. CDR3 DNA sequence: TGCAGCGTTGCCCTGGCGGCCCACAATGAGCAGTTCTTC.

J is TRBJ1-1 and V is TRBV29-1; possibly TRBD1 for D (6 bases). Trimming removed 8 bases at V and 4 bases at J, with 20 bases between. In germline, CDR1 is SQVTM, CDR2 ANQGSEA. There are 14 residues in the CDR3. Here the CDR3 reads CSTTSRGWGTEAFF. CDR3 coding DNA: TGCAGCACTACATCCAGGGGTTGGGGCACTGAAGCTTTCTTT.

This clonotype has a handful of counts. The chain combines TRBV20-1 with TRBJ1-1; D is unresolved. Germline V gives CDR1 DFQATT, CDR2 SNEGSKA (reference sequence). V lost 0 bases, J lost 5 bases, and 7 bases lay in between. This CDR3 is built from 12 residues. The CDR3 region is CSARDIGTEAFF. The DNA for the CDR3 is TGCAGTGCTAGAGACATCGGGACTGAAGCTTTCTTT.